The T cell receptor (beta chain) under discussion was sequenced for a study of control samples from healthy donors and cancer patients. The CDR3 runs to 15 residues. The ends lost 2 bases at V and 4 bases at J; junction bases unmatched: 8. Looked up from germline, CDR1 is GTSNPN and CDR2 is SVGIG (reference sequence). Generated by immunoSEQ multiplex PCR, the TCRdb table keeps only in-frame clones and is missing some. The sample includes about 160,000 clones, approximately 93% of them seen just once. Sequencing was performed on blood. The sequence derives from a man aged 18 to 30 in good health. V and J are TRBV30 and TRBJ2-1, with TRBD2 identical over 7 bases. The CDR3 bases are TGTGCCTGGAGTCGTGGACTAGTGGCATACAATGAGCAGTTCTTC. It yields the protein CAWSRGLVAYNEQFF.